This is a list of T cell receptor beta chains from one sample in a study of cytomegalovirus exposure and HLA in healthy donors. Clones were read by immunoSEQ multiplex PCR, and TCRdb kept only the in-frame ones, dropping some. The sample lists roughly 100,000 clones; around 75% were seen once. The sequencing sample was made of PBMCs. Receptors were obtained from a man aged 30 to 45 in good health and CMV-seronegative. Both conserved end residues are part of each CDR3. The D gene is left open where the match is weak. Only part of the rows carry a size: once, few, many, or a class if the clone is expanded.

CDR3 DNA: TGTGCCAGCAGCCACAGGGGCCGAAATGAAAAACTGTTTTTT
CDR3 protein: CASSHRGRNEKLFF
D gene: TRBD1
clone size: NA
J gene: TRBJ1-4
V gene: TRBV6-1

CDR3 DNA: TGTGCCAGCAGCGCTCTACTTGGAAACACCATATATTTT
CDR3 protein: CASSALLGNTIYF
D gene: NA
clone size: NA
J gene: TRBJ1-3
V gene: TRBV9

CDR3 DNA: TGTGCCAGCAGCCAAACTAGTCGAGGAACTAAAAACATTCAGTACTTC
CDR3 protein: CASSQTSRGTKNIQYF
D gene: NA
clone size: NA
J gene: TRBJ2-4
V gene: TRBV5-8

CDR3 DNA: TGTGCCAGTAGTATAGGCGGCAATCAGCCCCAGCATTTT
CDR3 protein: CASSIGGNQPQHF
D gene: NA
clone size: NA
J gene: TRBJ1-5
V gene: TRBV19

CDR3 DNA: TGTGCCAGCTCACCCGGACAGAAAAGGAACACTGAAGCTTTCTTT
CDR3 protein: CASSPGQKRNTEAFF
D gene: NA
clone size: NA
J gene: TRBJ1-1
V gene: TRBV18

CDR3 DNA: TGCGCCAGCAGCGACGCCCGGGAAGAGACCCAGTACTTC
CDR3 protein: CASSDAREETQYF
D gene: NA
clone size: many
J gene: TRBJ2-5
V gene: TRBV4-1

CDR3 DNA: TGTGCCAGCAGCCCCCAGGGGGATGAGGCCTACAATGAGCAGTTCTTC
CDR3 protein: CASSPQGDEAYNEQFF
D gene: TRBD1
clone size: NA
J gene: TRBJ2-1
V gene: TRBV7-6

CDR3 DNA: TGCGCCAGCAGCTTAGAAGGCAGGAACTATGGCTACACCTTC
CDR3 protein: CASSLEGRNYGYTF
D gene: NA
clone size: few
J gene: TRBJ1-2
V gene: TRBV5-1

CDR3 DNA: TGTGCCAGCAGCTTGGGCAGGGGTGCTGCCGAGCAGTACTTC
CDR3 protein: CASSLGRGAAEQYF
D gene: NA
clone size: NA
J gene: TRBJ2-7
V gene: TRBV5-8

CDR3 DNA: TGTGCCATCAAAAGCAGGGGCCCGGGGTACGAGCAGTACTTC
CDR3 protein: CAIKSRGPGYEQYF
D gene: NA
clone size: few
J gene: TRBJ2-7
V gene: TRBV13

CDR3 DNA: TGTGCCAGCAGCTTGGGGGCCGGTTTAGGCGAGCAGTACTTC
CDR3 protein: CASSLGAGLGEQYF
D gene: NA
clone size: NA
J gene: TRBJ2-7
V gene: TRBV5-4

CDR3 DNA: TGTGCCAGCCCAAACTTGGGGGGGGCGGGCGGCTACACCTTC
CDR3 protein: CASPNLGGAGGYTF
D gene: NA
clone size: NA
J gene: TRBJ1-2
V gene: TRBV28

CDR3 DNA: TGTGCCAGCAGTTACTCGGCAGGAATGAACACTGAAGCTTTCTTT
CDR3 protein: CASSYSAGMNTEAFF
D gene: NA
clone size: NA
J gene: TRBJ1-1
V gene: TRBV6-5

CDR3 DNA: TGTGCCAGCAGCTCCCGGTTAGCGGTAAACACCGGGGAGCTGTTTTTT
CDR3 protein: CASSSRLAVNTGELFF
D gene: NA
clone size: NA
J gene: TRBJ2-2
V gene: TRBV13

CDR3 DNA: TGTGCCAGTAGTATAGGAAGGACAGGGTCCCACGGGGAGCTGTTTTTT
CDR3 protein: CASSIGRTGSHGELFF
D gene: TRBD1
clone size: NA
J gene: TRBJ2-2
V gene: TRBV19